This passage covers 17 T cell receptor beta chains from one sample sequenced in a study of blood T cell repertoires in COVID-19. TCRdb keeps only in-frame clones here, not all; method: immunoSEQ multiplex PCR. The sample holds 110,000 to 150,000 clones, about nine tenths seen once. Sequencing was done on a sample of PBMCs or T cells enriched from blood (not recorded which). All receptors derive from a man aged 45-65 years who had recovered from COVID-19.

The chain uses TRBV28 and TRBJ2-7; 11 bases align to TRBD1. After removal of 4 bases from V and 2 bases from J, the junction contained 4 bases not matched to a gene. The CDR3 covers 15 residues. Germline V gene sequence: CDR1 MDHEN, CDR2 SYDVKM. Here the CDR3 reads CASSSPGQGAYEQYF. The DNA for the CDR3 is TGTGCCAGCAGTTCCCCGGGACAGGGGGCCTACGAGCAGTACTTC.

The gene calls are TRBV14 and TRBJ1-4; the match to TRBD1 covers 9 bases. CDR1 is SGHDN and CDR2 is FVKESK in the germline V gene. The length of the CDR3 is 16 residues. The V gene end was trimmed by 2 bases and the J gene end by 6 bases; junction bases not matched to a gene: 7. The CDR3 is CASSQFWGQGDEKLFF. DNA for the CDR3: TGTGCCAGCAGCCAATTTTGGGGACAGGGTGATGAAAAACTGTTTTTT. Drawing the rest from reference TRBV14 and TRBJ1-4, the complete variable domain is EAGVTQFPSHSVIEKGQTVTLRCDPISGHDNLYWYRRVMGKEIKFLLHFVKESKQDESGMPNNRFLAERTGGTYSTLKVQPAELEDSGVYFCASSQFWGQGDEKLFFGSGTQLSVL.

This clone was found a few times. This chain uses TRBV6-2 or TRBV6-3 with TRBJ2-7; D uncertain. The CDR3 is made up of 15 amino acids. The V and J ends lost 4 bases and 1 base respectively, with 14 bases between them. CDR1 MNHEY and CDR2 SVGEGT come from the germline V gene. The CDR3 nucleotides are TGTGCCAGCAGTTGGGCGTTGGCAAGTTCCTACGAGCAGTACGTC. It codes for CASSWALASSYEQYV.

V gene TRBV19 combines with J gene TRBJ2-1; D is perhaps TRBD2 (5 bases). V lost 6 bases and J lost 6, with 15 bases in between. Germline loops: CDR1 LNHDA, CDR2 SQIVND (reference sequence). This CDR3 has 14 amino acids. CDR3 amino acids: CASRAEARSNEQFF. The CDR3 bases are TGTGCCAGTAGAGCGGAGGCCAGGAGCAATGAGCAGTTCTTC.

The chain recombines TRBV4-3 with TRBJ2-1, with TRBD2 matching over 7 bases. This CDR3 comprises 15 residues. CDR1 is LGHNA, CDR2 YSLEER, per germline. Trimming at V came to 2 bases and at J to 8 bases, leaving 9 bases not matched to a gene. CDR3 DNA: TGCGCCAGCAGCCAAAGGCTCGCGGGAGTGGATGAGCAGTTCTTC. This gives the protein CASSQRLAGVDEQFF.

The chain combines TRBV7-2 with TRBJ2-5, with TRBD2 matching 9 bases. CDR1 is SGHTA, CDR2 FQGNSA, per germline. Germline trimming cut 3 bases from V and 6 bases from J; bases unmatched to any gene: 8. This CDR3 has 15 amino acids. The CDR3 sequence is CASSFDSGSRKTQYF. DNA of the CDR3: TGTGCCAGCAGCTTTGATAGCGGGAGCAGAAAGACCCAGTACTTC.

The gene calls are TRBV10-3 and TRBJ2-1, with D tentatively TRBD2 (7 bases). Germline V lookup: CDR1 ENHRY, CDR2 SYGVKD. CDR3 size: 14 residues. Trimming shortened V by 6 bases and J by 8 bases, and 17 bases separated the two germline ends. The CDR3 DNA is TGTGCCATCAGGAGGGCGGGAGAGGGGGATGAGCAGTTCTTC. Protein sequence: CAIRRAGEGDEQFF.

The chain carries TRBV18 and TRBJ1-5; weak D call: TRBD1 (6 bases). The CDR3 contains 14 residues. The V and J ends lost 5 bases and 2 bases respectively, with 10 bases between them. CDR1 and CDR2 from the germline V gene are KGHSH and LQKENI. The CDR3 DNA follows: TGTGCCAGCTCATGGGACATCGGCAATCAGCCCCAGCATTTT. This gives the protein CASSWDIGNQPQHF.

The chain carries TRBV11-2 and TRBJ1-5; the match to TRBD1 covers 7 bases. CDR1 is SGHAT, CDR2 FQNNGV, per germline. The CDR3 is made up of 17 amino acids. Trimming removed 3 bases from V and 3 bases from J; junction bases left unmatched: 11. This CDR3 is CASSLSLRGQDNQPQHF. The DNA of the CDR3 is TGTGCCAGCAGCTTGTCCCTCCGCGGACAGGACAATCAGCCCCAGCATTTT. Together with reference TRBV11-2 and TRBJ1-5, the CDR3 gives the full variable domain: EAGVAQSPRYKIIEKRQSVAFWCNPISGHATLYWYQQILGQGPKLLIQFQNNGVVDDSQLPKDRFSAERLKGVDSTLKIQPAKLEDSAVYLCASSLSLRGQDNQPQHFGDGTRLSIL.

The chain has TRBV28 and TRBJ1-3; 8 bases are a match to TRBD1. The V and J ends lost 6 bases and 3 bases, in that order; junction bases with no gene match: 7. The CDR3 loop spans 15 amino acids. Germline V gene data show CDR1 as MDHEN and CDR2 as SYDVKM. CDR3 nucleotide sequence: TGTGCCAGCAGATTCCAGGGGGCGAGTGGAAACACCATATATTTT. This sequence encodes CASRFQGASGNTIYF.

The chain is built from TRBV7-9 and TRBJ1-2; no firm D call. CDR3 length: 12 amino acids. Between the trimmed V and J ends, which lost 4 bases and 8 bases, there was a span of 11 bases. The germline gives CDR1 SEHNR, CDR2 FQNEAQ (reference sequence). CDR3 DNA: TGTGCCAGCAGCTGGGAGTCCGCGGGCTACACCTTC. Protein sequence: CASSWESAGYTF.

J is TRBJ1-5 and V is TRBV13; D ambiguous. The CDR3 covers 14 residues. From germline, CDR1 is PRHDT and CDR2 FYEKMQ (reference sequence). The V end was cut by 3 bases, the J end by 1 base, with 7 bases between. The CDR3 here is CASSFAGSNQPQHF. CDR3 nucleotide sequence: TGTGCCAGCAGCTTCGCGGGGAGCAATCAGCCCCAGCATTTT.

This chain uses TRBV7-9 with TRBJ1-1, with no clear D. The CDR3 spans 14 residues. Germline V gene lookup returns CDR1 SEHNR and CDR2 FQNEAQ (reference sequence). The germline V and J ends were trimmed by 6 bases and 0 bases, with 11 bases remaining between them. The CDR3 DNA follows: TGTGCCAGCAGTCCAGGTCAGCTGAACACTGAAGCTTTCTTT. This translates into CASSPGQLNTEAFF.

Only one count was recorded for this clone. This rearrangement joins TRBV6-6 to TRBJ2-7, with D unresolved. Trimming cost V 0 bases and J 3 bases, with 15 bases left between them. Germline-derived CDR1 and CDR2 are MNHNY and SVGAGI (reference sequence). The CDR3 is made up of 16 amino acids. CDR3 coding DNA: TGTGCCAGCAGTTACTCGTATAACAGAAAGATCTACGAGCAGTACTTC. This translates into CASSYSYNRKIYEQYF.

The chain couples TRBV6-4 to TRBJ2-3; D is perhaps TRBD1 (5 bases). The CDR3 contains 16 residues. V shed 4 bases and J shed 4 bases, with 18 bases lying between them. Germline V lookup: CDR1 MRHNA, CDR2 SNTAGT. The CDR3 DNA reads TGTGCCAGCAGTGCCCATCCCGTAGGGGTGGCAGATACGCAGTATTTT. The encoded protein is CASSAHPVGVADTQYF.

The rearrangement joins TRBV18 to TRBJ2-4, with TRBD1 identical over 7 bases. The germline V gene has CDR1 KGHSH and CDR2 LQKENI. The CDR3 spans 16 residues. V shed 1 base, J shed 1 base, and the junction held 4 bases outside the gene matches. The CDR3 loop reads CASSPQGAWAKNIQYF. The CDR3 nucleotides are TGTGCCAGCTCACCACAGGGGGCGTGGGCCAAAAACATTCAGTACTTC.

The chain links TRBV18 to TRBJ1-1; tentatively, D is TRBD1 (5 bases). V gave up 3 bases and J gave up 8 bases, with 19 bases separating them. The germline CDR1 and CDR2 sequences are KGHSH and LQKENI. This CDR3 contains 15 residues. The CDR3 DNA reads TGTGCCAGCTCACCGACCTGGGGACCGGGGGTGGAAGCTTTCTTT. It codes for CASSPTWGPGVEAFF.